Reported below is one T cell receptor beta chain. The entry originates in a study of blood T cell repertoires in COVID-19. Study summary: Samples came from the United States, Italy and Spain, spanning acute and convalescent COVID-19.

Libraries were prepared by immunoSEQ multiplex PCR; TCRdb keeps only in-frame clonotypes and omits some of them. Here the sample spans 250,000 to 350,000 clones, 90% being singletons. Germline lookup yields CDR1 LNHDA and CDR2 SQIVND (reference sequence). This CDR3 contains 16 residues. The V gene end was trimmed by 3 bases and the J gene end by 8 bases; junction bases not matched to a gene: 13. Each participant's cohort was designated according to participant-reported clinical history. This TCR was recovered from a woman aged 18-30 years with acute COVID-19. Source material: PBMCs or T cells enriched from blood (not recorded which). The chain couples TRBV19 to TRBJ2-7, with TRBD2 identical over 10 bases. CDR3 sequence: CASSIGLAGVKEKQYF. CDR3 sequence (DNA): TGTGCCAGTAGTATTGGGCTAGCGGGAGTTAAAGAGAAGCAGTACTTC.